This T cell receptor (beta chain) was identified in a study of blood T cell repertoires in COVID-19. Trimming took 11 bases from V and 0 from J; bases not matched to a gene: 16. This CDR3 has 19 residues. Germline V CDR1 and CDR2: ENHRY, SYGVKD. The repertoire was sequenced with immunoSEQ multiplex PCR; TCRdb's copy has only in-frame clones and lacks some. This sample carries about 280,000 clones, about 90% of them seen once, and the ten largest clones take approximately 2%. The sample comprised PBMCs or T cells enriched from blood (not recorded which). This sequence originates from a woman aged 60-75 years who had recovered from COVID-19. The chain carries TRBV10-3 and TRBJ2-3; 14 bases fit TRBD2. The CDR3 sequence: CAFSPGTSGRGSSTDTQYF. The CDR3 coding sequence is TGTGCCTTCTCACCGGGGACTAGCGGGAGAGGGAGTAGCACAGATACGCAGTATTTT.